This TCR beta chain was identified during a study of OX40 agonist ivuxolimab in advanced cancers. Drawing of blood for sampling happened at baseline, at cycle 4 day 1, and at cycle 7 day 1. The CDR3 has 18 residues. V was cut by 3 bases and J by 8 bases, with 26 bases left in between. Germline CDR1 is SGHTA and CDR2 is FQGNSA. The assay was immunoSEQ multiplex PCR, and TCRdb's table has in-frame clones only and misses some. The sample includes about 14,000 clones, under 95% of them seen just once. V usage is TRBV7-2 and J usage is TRBJ1-3, with TRBD1 as a possible D gene (6 bases). This clonotype was sampled from an adult with an advanced solid tumor such as melanoma, head and neck, liver or kidney cancer. The material was CD4+ or CD8+ T cells sorted from blood, obtained in a trial of the OX40 agonist ivuxolimab. CDR3 coding DNA: TGTGCCAGCAGCTTTTCTGGACTAACAGGGTTCGGGGAGGACACCATATATTTT. Encoded protein: CASSFSGLTGFGEDTIYF.